This is a list of T cell receptor beta chains from one sample in a study of T-cell memory formation after mild COVID-19. TCRdb used MiXCR to reprocess the 5' RACE reads, holding one entry per CDR3 protein. The sample shows roughly 160,000 distinct CDR3 sequences, 10% to 15% of them seen only once. The sequenced sample was PBMCs or a T cell subset sorted from them (not recorded which). Source of these receptors: a young man who had mild COVID-19 (a few samples of this study predate the infection). Cell type and time point are not known. Both conserved end residues are part of each CDR3. Each record gives: D gene, V gene, J gene, clone size, CDR3 protein, CDR3 DNA. The D gene is left open where the match is weak. Rows give clone size only sometimes, using once, few, many, or a class for an expanded clone.

D: NA
V: TRBV7-9
J: TRBJ2-1
size: NA
CDR3: CASSSGRGYNEQFF
DNA: TGTGCCAGCAGCTCAGGACGGGGGTACAATGAGCAGTTCTTC

D: NA
V: TRBV7-3
J: TRBJ1-1
size: few
CDR3: CASSLNSNTEAFF
DNA: TGTGCCAGCAGCCTGAACTCCAACACTGAAGCTTTCTTT

D: TRBD2
V: TRBV5-1
J: TRBJ2-1
size: NA
CDR3: CASNRLAGEVEQFF
DNA: TGCGCCAGCAACAGACTAGCGGGGGAGGTTGAGCAGTTCTTC

D: NA
V: TRBV5-1
J: TRBJ1-2
size: NA
CDR3: CASSLEAGGYGYTF
DNA: TGCGCCAGCAGCTTGGAGGCAGGCGGTTATGGCTACACCTTC

D: NA
V: TRBV7-9
J: TRBJ1-2
size: few
CDR3: CASSLTGPDGYTF
DNA: TGTGCCAGCAGCTTAACAGGGCCCGACGGCTACACCTTC

D: NA
V: TRBV5-1
J: TRBJ2-7
size: few
CDR3: CASSLIPANYEQYF
DNA: TGCGCCAGCAGCTTGATTCCGGCAAACTACGAGCAGTACTTC

D: NA
V: TRBV7-2
J: TRBJ1-5
size: few
CDR3: CASSVYNQPQHF
DNA: TGTGCCAGCAGCGTTTACAATCAGCCCCAGCATTTT

D: NA
V: TRBV2
J: TRBJ1-2
size: few
CDR3: CASSELAGGGYTF
DNA: TGTGCCAGCAGCGAACTGGCGGGCGGTGGCTACACCTTC

D: NA
V: TRBV2
J: TRBJ2-5
size: NA
CDR3: CASSNDQETQYF
DNA: TGTGCCAGCAGCAACGATCAAGAGACCCAGTACTTC

D: NA
V: TRBV5-1
J: TRBJ2-7
size: NA
CDR3: CASGSPGQGNEQYF
DNA: TGCGCCAGCGGGTCACCGGGACAAGGTAACGAGCAGTACTTC

D: NA
V: TRBV9
J: TRBJ1-4
size: NA
CDR3: CASSVDRASEKLFF
DNA: TGTGCCAGCAGCGTAGACAGGGCGAGTGAAAAACTGTTTTTT

D: NA
V: TRBV7-2
J: TRBJ2-4
size: few
CDR3: CASSYPPLVPQYF
DNA: TGTGCCAGCAGCTACCCCCCGCTGGTACCTCAGTACTTC

D: NA
V: TRBV7-2
J: TRBJ1-2
size: few
CDR3: CASSLIVGPGYGYTF
DNA: TGTGCCAGCAGCCTCATCGTGGGCCCCGGCTATGGCTACACCTTC

D: TRBD2
V: TRBV7-3
J: TRBJ2-3
size: many
CDR3: CASSFGAGGPADTQYF
DNA: TGTGCCAGCAGCTTCGGAGCGGGGGGGCCCGCAGATACGCAGTATTTT

D: TRBD1
V: TRBV7-9
J: TRBJ1-2
size: few
CDR3: CASTFAGGNYGYTF
DNA: TGTGCCAGCACCTTTGCAGGGGGAAACTATGGCTACACCTTC

D: NA
V: TRBV5-1
J: TRBJ2-3
size: NA
CDR3: CASRNPGGDTQYF
DNA: TGCGCCAGCAGGAATCCCGGCGGGGATACGCAGTATTTT

D: NA
V: TRBV7-9
J: TRBJ2-1
size: few
CDR3: CASSTVQSSYNEQFF
DNA: TGTGCCAGCAGCACCGTCCAGAGCTCCTACAATGAGCAGTTCTTC

D: TRBD2
V: TRBV14
J: TRBJ2-1
size: once
CDR3: CASSQARGRYNEQFF
DNA: TGTGCCAGCAGCCAAGCGCGCGGGAGGTACAATGAGCAGTTCTTC

D: NA
V: TRBV7-2
J: TRBJ2-5
size: NA
CDR3: CASSFYGPQETQYF
DNA: TGTGCCAGCAGCTTTTATGGCCCCCAAGAGACCCAGTACTTC

D: NA
V: TRBV6-2/TRBV6-3
J: TRBJ2-2
size: NA
CDR3: CASSPFTYTGELFF
DNA: TGTGCCAGCAGTCCCTTCACCTACACCGGGGAGCTGTTTTTT